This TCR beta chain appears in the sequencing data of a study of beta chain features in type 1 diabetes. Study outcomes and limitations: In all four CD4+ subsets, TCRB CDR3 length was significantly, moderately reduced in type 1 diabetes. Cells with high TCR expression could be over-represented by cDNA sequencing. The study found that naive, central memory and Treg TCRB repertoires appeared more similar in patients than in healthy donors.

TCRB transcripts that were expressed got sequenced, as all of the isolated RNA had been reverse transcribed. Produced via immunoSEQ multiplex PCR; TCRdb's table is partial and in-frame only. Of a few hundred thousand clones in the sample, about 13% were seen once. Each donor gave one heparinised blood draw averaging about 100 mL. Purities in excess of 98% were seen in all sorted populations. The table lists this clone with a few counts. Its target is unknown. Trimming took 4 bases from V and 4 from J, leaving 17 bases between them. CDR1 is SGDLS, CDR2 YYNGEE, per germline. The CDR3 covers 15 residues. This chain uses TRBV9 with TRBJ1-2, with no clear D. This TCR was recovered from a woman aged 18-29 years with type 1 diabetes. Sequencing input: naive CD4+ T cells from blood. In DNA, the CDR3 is TGTGCCAGCAGCCCCCACCTCGAGGCGACCTATGGCTACACCTTC. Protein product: CASSPHLEATYGYTF.